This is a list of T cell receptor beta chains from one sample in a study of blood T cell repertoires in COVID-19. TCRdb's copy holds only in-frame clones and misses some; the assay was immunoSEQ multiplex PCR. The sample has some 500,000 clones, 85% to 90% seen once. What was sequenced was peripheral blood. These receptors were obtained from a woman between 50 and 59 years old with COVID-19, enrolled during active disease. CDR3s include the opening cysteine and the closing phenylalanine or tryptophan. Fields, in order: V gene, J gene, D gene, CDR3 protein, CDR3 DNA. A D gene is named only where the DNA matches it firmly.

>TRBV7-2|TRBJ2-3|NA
CASSLELALDTQYF
TGTGCCAGCAGCTTAGAGCTAGCCCTAGATACGCAGTATTTT
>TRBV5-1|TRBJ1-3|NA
CASNFEGRTGNTIYF
TGCGCCAGCAATTTCGAGGGTCGCACTGGAAACACCATATATTTT
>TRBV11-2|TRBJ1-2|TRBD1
CASSFAGGAGYTF
TGTGCCAGCAGCTTTGCAGGGGGCGCGGGCTACACCTTC
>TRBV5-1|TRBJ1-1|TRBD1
CASSPLDRATEAFF
TGCGCCAGCAGCCCACTGGACAGGGCCACTGAAGCTTTCTTT
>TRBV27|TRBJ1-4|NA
CASSLGTPNEKLFF
TGTGCCAGCAGTTTGGGGACACCTAATGAAAAACTGTTTTTT
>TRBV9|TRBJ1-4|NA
CASSVAVSNEKLFF
TGTGCCAGCAGCGTAGCCGTTAGTAATGAAAAACTGTTTTTT
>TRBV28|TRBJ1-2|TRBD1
CASSPLGQGTRGYTF
TGTGCCAGCAGCCCCCTTGGACAGGGAACGCGAGGCTACACCTTC
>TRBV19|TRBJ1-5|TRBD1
CASSSRTGGSNQPQHF
TGTGCCAGTAGTTCCAGGACAGGGGGTAGCAATCAGCCCCAGCATTTT
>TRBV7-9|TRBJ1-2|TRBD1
CASSPAGGYGYTF
TGTGCCAGCAGCCCAGCAGGGGGCTATGGCTACACCTTC
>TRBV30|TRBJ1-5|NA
CAWSQGDQPQHF
TGTGCCTGGAGTCAGGGTGACCAGCCCCAGCATTTT